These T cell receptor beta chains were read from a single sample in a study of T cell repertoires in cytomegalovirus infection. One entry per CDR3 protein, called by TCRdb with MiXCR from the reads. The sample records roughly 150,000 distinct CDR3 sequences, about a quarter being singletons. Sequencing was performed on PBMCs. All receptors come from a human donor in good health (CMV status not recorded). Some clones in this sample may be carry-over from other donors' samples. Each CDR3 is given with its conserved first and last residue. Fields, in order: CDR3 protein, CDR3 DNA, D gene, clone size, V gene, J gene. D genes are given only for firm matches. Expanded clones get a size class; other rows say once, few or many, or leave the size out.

cdr3_aa: CASSLGPAELSGANVLTF
cdr3_nt: TGTGCCAGCAGCTTAGGGCCAGCGGAGCTCTCTGGGGCCAACGTCCTGACTTTC
d_call: .
clone_size: few
v_call: TRBV7-9
j_call: TRBJ2-6

cdr3_aa: CASSPGLEQFF
cdr3_nt: TGTGCCAGCAGCCCGGGACTTGAGCAGTTCTTC
d_call: .
clone_size: many
v_call: TRBV28
j_call: TRBJ2-1

cdr3_aa: CASSQQGGEETQYF
cdr3_nt: TGTGCCAGTAGTCAACAGGGAGGGGAAGAGACCCAGTACTTC
d_call: .
clone_size: .
v_call: TRBV19
j_call: TRBJ2-5

cdr3_aa: CASSFGDQGSLRGQYF
cdr3_nt: TGTGCCAGCAGCTTTGGGGATCAGGGCTCCCTACGAGGGCAGTACTTC
d_call: .
clone_size: few
v_call: TRBV5-4
j_call: TRBJ2-7

cdr3_aa: CASSRTSGSVEQFF
cdr3_nt: TGCGCCAGCAGCAGGACTAGCGGGAGCGTTGAGCAGTTCTTC
d_call: TRBD2
clone_size: few
v_call: TRBV5-1
j_call: TRBJ2-1

cdr3_aa: CASSLNLYQETQYF
cdr3_nt: TGTGCCAGCAGCTTAAATTTGTACCAAGAGACCCAGTACTTC
d_call: .
clone_size: .
v_call: TRBV7-2
j_call: TRBJ2-5

cdr3_aa: CASSLADDMSYEQYF
cdr3_nt: TGTGCCAGCAGCTTAGCGGACGACATGTCCTACGAGCAGTACTTC
d_call: .
clone_size: .
v_call: TRBV7-9
j_call: TRBJ2-7

cdr3_aa: CASSPRLAGGYNEQFF
cdr3_nt: TGTGCCAGCAGCCCTCGACTGGCGGGAGGGTACAATGAGCAGTTCTTC
d_call: TRBD2
clone_size: .
v_call: TRBV5-6
j_call: TRBJ2-1

cdr3_aa: CASSTITGQTDYEQYF
cdr3_nt: TGCGCCAGTAGTACGATCACAGGACAGACGGACTACGAGCAGTACTTC
d_call: .
clone_size: .
v_call: TRBV23-1
j_call: TRBJ2-7

cdr3_aa: CASSFGTDSPLHF
cdr3_nt: TGTGCCAGCAGCTTCGGGACAGATTCACCCCTCCACTTT
d_call: TRBD1
clone_size: many
v_call: TRBV7-8
j_call: TRBJ1-6

cdr3_aa: CASSPGFAGGRNNEQFF
cdr3_nt: TGCGCCAGCAGCCCTGGGTTTGCGGGGGGCCGGAACAATGAGCAGTTCTTC
d_call: TRBD2
clone_size: .
v_call: TRBV5-1
j_call: TRBJ2-1

cdr3_aa: CASSLSPYSNQPQHF
cdr3_nt: TGTGCCAGCAGCTTAAGTCCTTATAGCAATCAGCCCCAGCATTTT
d_call: .
clone_size: many
v_call: TRBV7-3
j_call: TRBJ1-5

cdr3_aa: CASSFDRWTSGDSSTDTQYF
cdr3_nt: TGTGCCAGCAGTTTTGATAGGTGGACTAGCGGGGATTCCAGCACAGATACGCAGTATTTT
d_call: TRBD2
clone_size: few
v_call: TRBV28
j_call: TRBJ2-3

cdr3_aa: CASSFSGVEQYF
cdr3_nt: TGTGCCAGCAGTTTCTCGGGAGTCGAGCAGTACTTC
d_call: .
clone_size: many
v_call: TRBV12-3/TRBV12-4
j_call: TRBJ2-7

cdr3_aa: CAISDPLGGVQETQYF
cdr3_nt: TGTGCCATCAGTGACCCTCTCGGCGGGGTCCAAGAGACCCAGTACTTC
d_call: .
clone_size: few
v_call: TRBV10-3
j_call: TRBJ2-5

cdr3_aa: CASSLGGGLQETQYF
cdr3_nt: TGTGCCAGCAGCTTAGGAGGGGGTCTCCAAGAGACCCAGTACTTC
d_call: .
clone_size: many
v_call: TRBV7-2
j_call: TRBJ2-5

cdr3_aa: CASSLLSGNEKLFF
cdr3_nt: TGTGCCAGCAGCCTTTTATCCGGTAATGAAAAACTGTTTTTT
d_call: .
clone_size: .
v_call: TRBV7-9
j_call: TRBJ1-4

cdr3_aa: CSARDRTGAPTDTQYF
cdr3_nt: TGCAGTGCTAGAGATCGGACGGGGGCCCCCACAGATACGCAGTATTTT
d_call: .
clone_size: .
v_call: TRBV20-1
j_call: TRBJ2-3

cdr3_aa: CASSQGGAGRSSPLHF
cdr3_nt: TGTGCCAGCAGCCAAGGGGGGGCAGGGCGAAGTTCACCCCTCCACTTT
d_call: .
clone_size: few
v_call: TRBV4-2
j_call: TRBJ1-6

cdr3_aa: CASSLEFSYSFYGYTF
cdr3_nt: TGTGCCAGCAGCTTAGAGTTTAGCTATTCCTTCTATGGCTACACCTTC
d_call: .
clone_size: .
v_call: TRBV11-2
j_call: TRBJ1-2

cdr3_aa: CASSPGHYTDTQYF
cdr3_nt: TGTGCCAGCAGCCCGGGACATTACACAGATACGCAGTATTTT
d_call: .
clone_size: many
v_call: TRBV7-2
j_call: TRBJ2-3

cdr3_aa: CASSLEQNTEAFF
cdr3_nt: TGTGCCAGCAGCTTGGAACAGAACACTGAAGCTTTCTTT
d_call: .
clone_size: many
v_call: TRBV7-3
j_call: TRBJ1-1

cdr3_aa: CSVGTGLNSPLHF
cdr3_nt: TGCAGCGTCGGGACAGGGTTAAATTCACCCCTCCACTTT
d_call: TRBD1
clone_size: few
v_call: TRBV29-1
j_call: TRBJ1-6

cdr3_aa: CASNLQTNEKLFF
cdr3_nt: TGTGCCAGCAATTTACAGACTAATGAAAAACTGTTTTTT
d_call: .
clone_size: .
v_call: TRBV7-9
j_call: TRBJ1-4

cdr3_aa: CASSRQGTLNNEQFF
cdr3_nt: TGTGCCAGCAGCAGACAGGGGACCCTCAACAATGAGCAGTTCTTC
d_call: TRBD1
clone_size: few
v_call: TRBV7-3
j_call: TRBJ2-1

cdr3_aa: CASSERYMNTEAFF
cdr3_nt: TGTGCCAGCAGTGAACGGTACATGAACACTGAAGCTTTCTTT
d_call: .
clone_size: few
v_call: TRBV6-2/TRBV6-3
j_call: TRBJ1-1

cdr3_aa: CSVHTGGGTDTQYF
cdr3_nt: TGCAGCGTTCACACAGGGGGGGGCACAGATACGCAGTATTTT
d_call: .
clone_size: few
v_call: TRBV29-1
j_call: TRBJ2-3

cdr3_aa: CASRPGTLNTGELFF
cdr3_nt: TGTGCCAGCAGGCCCGGGACTCTTAACACCGGGGAGCTGTTTTTT
d_call: .
clone_size: few
v_call: TRBV28
j_call: TRBJ2-2

cdr3_aa: CASSYLAGTGNEQFF
cdr3_nt: TGTGCCAGCAGTTACCTAGCGGGAACAGGCAATGAGCAGTTCTTC
d_call: TRBD2
clone_size: many
v_call: TRBV6-5
j_call: TRBJ2-1

cdr3_aa: CASSQDRGTGRNQPQHF
cdr3_nt: TGTGCCAGCAGCCAAGATCGGGGGACAGGGCGCAATCAGCCCCAGCATTTT
d_call: TRBD1
clone_size: many
v_call: TRBV14
j_call: TRBJ1-5

cdr3_aa: CSVEGPNTEAFF
cdr3_nt: TGCAGCGTTGAAGGACCGAACACTGAAGCTTTCTTT
d_call: .
clone_size: many
v_call: TRBV29-1
j_call: TRBJ1-1

cdr3_aa: CASKALGNTIYF
cdr3_nt: TGTGCCAGCAAAGCTCTCGGAAACACCATATATTTT
d_call: .
clone_size: many
v_call: TRBV7-8
j_call: TRBJ1-3

cdr3_aa: CASSFREPEFGEQYF
cdr3_nt: TGTGCCAGCAGCTTTCGGGAGCCGGAGTTCGGGGAGCAGTACTTC
d_call: .
clone_size: .
v_call: TRBV11-2
j_call: TRBJ2-7

cdr3_aa: CASSSGLAGGPGDTQYF
cdr3_nt: TGTGCCAGCAGCTCCGGACTAGCGGGAGGGCCGGGGGATACGCAGTATTTT
d_call: TRBD2
clone_size: many
v_call: TRBV7-8
j_call: TRBJ2-3

cdr3_aa: CASSYSSNRAYEQYF
cdr3_nt: TGTGCCAGCAGTTACTCGAGTAACAGAGCCTACGAGCAGTACTTC
d_call: .
clone_size: few
v_call: TRBV6-5
j_call: TRBJ2-7

cdr3_aa: CASGDTQYF
cdr3_nt: TGTGCCAGCGGGGATACGCAGTATTTT
d_call: .
clone_size: .
v_call: TRBV7-8
j_call: TRBJ2-3

cdr3_aa: CSALGSGNTIYF
cdr3_nt: TGCAGCGCCTTGGGGTCTGGAAACACCATATATTTT
d_call: .
clone_size: .
v_call: TRBV29-1
j_call: TRBJ1-3

cdr3_aa: CAISESGKTSGHNEQFF
cdr3_nt: TGTGCCATCAGTGAGTCGGGAAAGACTAGCGGACACAATGAGCAGTTCTTC
d_call: TRBD2
clone_size: .
v_call: TRBV10-3
j_call: TRBJ2-1

cdr3_aa: CASSLDGRGDEQFF
cdr3_nt: TGTGCCAGCAGCTTAGATGGCAGGGGCGATGAGCAGTTCTTC
d_call: .
clone_size: many
v_call: TRBV7-2
j_call: TRBJ2-1

cdr3_aa: CSAGGDRGRETQYF
cdr3_nt: TGCAGTGCTGGGGGAGACAGGGGTCGGGAGACCCAGTACTTC
d_call: TRBD1
clone_size: few
v_call: TRBV20-1
j_call: TRBJ2-5

cdr3_aa: CASSPYRLLAGVNMADTQYF
cdr3_nt: TGTGCCAGCAGCCCTTATCGCCTACTAGCGGGGGTGAATATGGCAGATACGCAGTATTTT
d_call: TRBD2
clone_size: many
v_call: TRBV7-8
j_call: TRBJ2-3

cdr3_aa: CASIQGGRAYEQYF
cdr3_nt: TGTGCCAGCATCCAAGGCGGCAGGGCGTACGAGCAGTACTTC
d_call: .
clone_size: once
v_call: TRBV14
j_call: TRBJ2-7

cdr3_aa: CAITRSGTTDNEQFF
cdr3_nt: TGTGCCATCACCCGATCCGGGACTACCGACAATGAGCAGTTCTTC
d_call: TRBD2
clone_size: .
v_call: TRBV10-3
j_call: TRBJ2-1

cdr3_aa: CASSLVNRGGNQPQHF
cdr3_nt: TGTGCCAGCAGCTTAGTCAACAGGGGTGGCAATCAGCCCCAGCATTTT
d_call: TRBD1
clone_size: many
v_call: TRBV7-2
j_call: TRBJ1-5

cdr3_aa: CASSGAGSHEQYF
cdr3_nt: TGTGCCAGCAGCGGAGCGGGGAGTCACGAGCAGTACTTC
d_call: TRBD2
clone_size: .
v_call: TRBV7-6
j_call: TRBJ2-7

cdr3_aa: CASSPVAEDTQYF
cdr3_nt: TGTGCCAGCTCACCAGTAGCGGAAGATACGCAGTATTTT
d_call: .
clone_size: .
v_call: TRBV18
j_call: TRBJ2-3

cdr3_aa: CSGRDRDTYEQYF
cdr3_nt: TGCAGTGGGCGGGACAGGGACACCTACGAGCAGTACTTC
d_call: TRBD1
clone_size: .
v_call: TRBV20-1
j_call: TRBJ2-7

cdr3_aa: CASSRQTDDYGYTF
cdr3_nt: TGTGCCAGCAGCAGACAGACGGATGACTATGGCTACACCTTC
d_call: .
clone_size: .
v_call: TRBV7-2
j_call: TRBJ1-2

cdr3_aa: CASSSAPYNEQFF
cdr3_nt: TGTGCCAGCAGCTCCGCTCCTTACAATGAGCAGTTCTTC
d_call: .
clone_size: .
v_call: TRBV7-9
j_call: TRBJ2-1

cdr3_aa: CASSQGQALGQTSGYTF
cdr3_nt: TGTGCCAGCAGCCAAGGACAGGCTCTTGGACAGACCTCGGGCTACACCTTC
d_call: .
clone_size: .
v_call: TRBV3-1
j_call: TRBJ1-2

cdr3_aa: CATSDSQGYQPQHF
cdr3_nt: TGTGCCACCAGTGATTCACAGGGTTATCAGCCCCAGCATTTT
d_call: .
clone_size: .
v_call: TRBV24-1
j_call: TRBJ1-5

cdr3_aa: CASSRRIGYEQYF
cdr3_nt: TGCGCCAGCAGTAGGCGCATTGGCTACGAGCAGTACTTC
d_call: .
clone_size: few
v_call: TRBV4-3
j_call: TRBJ2-7

cdr3_aa: CAWGSPLHF
cdr3_nt: TGTGCCTGGGGCTCACCCCTCCACTTT
d_call: .
clone_size: .
v_call: TRBV30
j_call: TRBJ1-6

cdr3_aa: CSARPQGLFDGYTF
cdr3_nt: TGCAGTGCTAGGCCCCAGGGACTGTTTGATGGCTACACCTTC
d_call: .
clone_size: .
v_call: TRBV20-1
j_call: TRBJ1-2

cdr3_aa: CASSFRLGLNTEAFF
cdr3_nt: TGCGCCAGCAGCTTCAGGCTGGGGCTTAACACTGAAGCTTTCTTT
d_call: .
clone_size: .
v_call: TRBV5-1
j_call: TRBJ1-1

cdr3_aa: CASSLGGSGETQYF
cdr3_nt: TGTGCCAGCAGCTTAGGGGGGAGTGGAGAGACCCAGTACTTC
d_call: .
clone_size: many
v_call: TRBV7-2
j_call: TRBJ2-5

cdr3_aa: CASSYEQAETQYF
cdr3_nt: TGTGCCAGCAGCTATGAACAGGCGGAGACCCAGTACTTC
d_call: .
clone_size: many
v_call: TRBV7-2
j_call: TRBJ2-5